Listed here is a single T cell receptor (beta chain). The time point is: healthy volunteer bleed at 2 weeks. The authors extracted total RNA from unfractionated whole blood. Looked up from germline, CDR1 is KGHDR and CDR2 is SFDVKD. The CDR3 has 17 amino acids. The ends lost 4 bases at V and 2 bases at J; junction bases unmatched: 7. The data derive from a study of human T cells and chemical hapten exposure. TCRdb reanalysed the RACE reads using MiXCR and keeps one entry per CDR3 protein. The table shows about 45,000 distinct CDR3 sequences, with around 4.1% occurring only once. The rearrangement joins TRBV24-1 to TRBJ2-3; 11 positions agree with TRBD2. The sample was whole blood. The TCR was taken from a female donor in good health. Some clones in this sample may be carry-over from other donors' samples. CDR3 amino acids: CATSESGLAASTDTQYF. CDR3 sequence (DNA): TGTGCCACCAGTGAATCGGGACTAGCGGCTTCCACAGATACGCAGTATTTT.